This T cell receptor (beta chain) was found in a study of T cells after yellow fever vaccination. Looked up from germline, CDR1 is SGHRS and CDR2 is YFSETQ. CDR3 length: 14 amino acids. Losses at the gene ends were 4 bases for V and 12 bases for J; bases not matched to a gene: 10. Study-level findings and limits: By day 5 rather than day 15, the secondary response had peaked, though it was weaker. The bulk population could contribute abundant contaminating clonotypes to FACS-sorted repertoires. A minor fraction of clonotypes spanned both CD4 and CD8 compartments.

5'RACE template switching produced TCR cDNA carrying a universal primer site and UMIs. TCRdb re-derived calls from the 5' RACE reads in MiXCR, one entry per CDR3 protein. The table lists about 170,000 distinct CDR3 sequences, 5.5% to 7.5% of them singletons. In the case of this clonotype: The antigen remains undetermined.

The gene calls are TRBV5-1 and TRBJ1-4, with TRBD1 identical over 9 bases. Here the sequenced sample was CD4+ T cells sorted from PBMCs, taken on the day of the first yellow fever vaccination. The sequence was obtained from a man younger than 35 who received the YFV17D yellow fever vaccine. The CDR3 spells CASSKRQGGGELFF. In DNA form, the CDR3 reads TGCGCCAGCAGCAAGCGACAGGGGGGAGGCGAACTGTTTTTT.